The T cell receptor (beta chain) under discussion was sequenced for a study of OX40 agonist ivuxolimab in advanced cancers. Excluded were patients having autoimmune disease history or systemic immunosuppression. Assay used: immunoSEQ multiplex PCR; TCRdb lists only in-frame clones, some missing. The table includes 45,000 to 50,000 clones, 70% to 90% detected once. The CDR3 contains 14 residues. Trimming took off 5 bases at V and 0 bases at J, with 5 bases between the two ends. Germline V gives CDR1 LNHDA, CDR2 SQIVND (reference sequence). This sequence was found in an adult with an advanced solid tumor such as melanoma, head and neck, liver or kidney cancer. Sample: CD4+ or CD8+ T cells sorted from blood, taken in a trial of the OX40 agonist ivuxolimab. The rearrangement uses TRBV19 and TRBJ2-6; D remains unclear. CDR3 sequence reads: CASSFRSGANVLTF. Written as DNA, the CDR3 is TGTGCCAGTAGTTTCCGCTCTGGGGCCAACGTCCTGACTTTC.